Shown below are 14 T cell receptor beta chains from a single sample sequenced in a study of T cell repertoires in cytomegalovirus infection. Which antigens these TCRs recognize remains unknown. Via MiXCR, TCRdb re-called the reads, giving one row per CDR3 protein. Seen here are some 590,000 distinct CDR3 sequences, about 39% observed once, and the top ten hold around 48%. The sequencing used cultured PBMCs, collected from culture after CMV antigen stimulation. The receptors here all came from a human donor in good health (CMV status not recorded). Some clones in this sample may be carry-over from other donors' samples.

The rearrangement links TRBV6-1 to TRBJ1-5, with D unresolved. The CDR3 spans 11 residues. Per germline, CDR1 MNHNS and CDR2 SASEGT. Deletions cut 4 bases from V and 6 bases from J, with 4 bases between. The CDR3 loop reads CASSGLQPQHF. The CDR3 bases are TGTGCCAGCAGTGGACTTCAGCCCCAGCATTTT.

This clonotype showed up just a few times. The chain links TRBV4-1 to TRBJ1-3; D is uncertain. This CDR3 has 15 residues. V was trimmed by 4 bases and J by 0 bases, leaving 10 bases between them. From germline, CDR1 is MGHRA and CDR2 YSYEKL. In DNA, the CDR3 is TGCGCCAGCAGCCGGGCACGCAACTCTGGAAACACCATATATTTT. Amino acids: CASSRARNSGNTIYF.

The chain recombines TRBV4-1 with TRBJ1-1; D possibly corresponds to TRBD1 (5 bases). Trimming took 0 bases from V and 6 from J, leaving 8 bases between them. There are 13 residues in the CDR3. CDR1 is MGHRA and CDR2 is YSYEKL in the germline V gene. CDR3 DNA: TGCGCCAGCAGCCAAGACGGGGGAGCTGAAGCTTTCTTT. This translates into CASSQDGGAEAFF.

This clonotype was observed a handful of times. The rearrangement links TRBV6-2 or TRBV6-3 to TRBJ2-1, with TRBD2 matching 7 bases. The J segment lost 8 bases and the V segment lost 8 bases, leaving 18 bases of the junction unmatched. Germline CDR1 and CDR2: MNHEY and SVGEGT. There are 16 residues in the CDR3. The CDR3 sequence: CASASLGTKNTHEQFF. CDR3 sequence (DNA): TGTGCCAGCGCTTCATTGGGGACTAAAAATACCCATGAGCAGTTCTTC.

The rearrangement uses TRBV20-1 and TRBJ1-3; D is undetermined. Germline V CDR1 and CDR2: DFQATT, SNEGSKA (reference sequence). Between the trimmed V and J ends, which lost 6 bases and 2 bases, there was a span of 8 bases. The CDR3 runs to 12 residues. CDR3 in DNA: TGCAGTGCCCGGACGGCTGGAAACACCATATATTTT. This gives the protein CSARTAGNTIYF.

The CDR3 DNA reads as TGTGCCAGCAGCACTACCACAGGGAACACTGAAGCTTTCTTT. Protein: CASSTTTGNTEAFF. The chain employs TRBV11-2 and TRBJ1-1; D perhaps matches TRBD1 (5 bases). Trimming cost V 5 bases and J 1 base, with 11 bases left between them. The CDR3 consists of 14 residues. Germline-derived CDR1 and CDR2 are SGHAT and FQNNGV.

This clonotype was observed a handful of times. The chain uses TRBV12-3 or TRBV12-4 and TRBJ2-5; 15 bases are a match to TRBD2. The CDR3 runs to 15 residues. V lost 5 bases, J lost 5 bases, and 3 bases stayed unmatched. The CDR3 coding sequence is TGTGCCAGCAGTAAGGGACTAGCGGGAGGTGAGACCCAGTACTTC. It yields the protein CASSKGLAGGETQYF.

This clonotype was observed many times. V gene TRBV7-2 combines with J gene TRBJ2-3; TRBD2 matches 10 bases. V shed 5 bases, J shed 3 bases, and the junction held 8 bases outside the gene matches. Germline values: CDR1 SGHTA, CDR2 FQGNSA. The CDR3 length is 16 residues. As DNA, the CDR3 is TGTGCCAGCAGCATACCTAGCGGGAGTAATACAGATACGCAGTATTTT. Translation gives CASSIPSGSNTDTQYF.

This rearrangement joins TRBV27 to TRBJ1-1; D call uncertain. The V gene's germline CDR1 is MNHEY and CDR2 SMNVEV (reference sequence). V was clipped by 5 bases and J by 6 bases, with 13 bases between them. The length of the CDR3 is 13 residues. The CDR3 nucleotides are TGTGCCAGCAGTCCCCTCCGGTCCTCTGAAGCTTTCTTT. It yields the protein CASSPLRSSEAFF.

The chain carries TRBV29-1 and TRBJ1-2; 7 bases line up with TRBD1. Germline CDR1 is SQVTM and CDR2 is ANQGSEA. Losses at the gene ends were 6 bases for V and 5 bases for J; bases not matched to a gene: 12. The CDR3 spans 14 residues. The CDR3 is CSVPGGGDWYGYTF. The DNA of the CDR3 is TGCAGCGTACCAGGGGGGGGGGATTGGTATGGCTACACCTTC.

This clonotype was counted only a few times. Here the CDR3 reads CASSSVSASSYEQYF. The CDR3 DNA follows: TGTGCCAGCAGCTCCGTTTCGGCGAGCTCCTACGAGCAGTACTTC. J is TRBJ2-7 and V is TRBV7-9; D not certain. Trimming stripped 4 bases from V and 0 bases from J, with 13 bases between. CDR1 is SEHNR, CDR2 FQNEAQ, per germline (reference sequence). There are 15 residues in the CDR3.

The chain carries TRBV9 and TRBJ1-4; D unclear. The length of the CDR3 is 14 residues. Germline loops: CDR1 SGDLS, CDR2 YYNGEE. V gave up 0 bases and J gave up 7 bases, with 10 bases separating them. The CDR3: CASSVAGGPEKLFF. The DNA for the CDR3 is TGTGCCAGCAGCGTAGCTGGAGGTCCTGAAAAACTGTTTTTT.

Only a few counts were recorded for this clonotype. This chain links TRBV7-2 with TRBJ2-2, with TRBD2 as a possible D gene (5 bases). This CDR3 has 13 residues. The V end lost 4 bases, the J end lost 5 bases, and 8 bases lay between the germline ends. Germline values: CDR1 SGHTA, CDR2 FQGNSA. CDR3 sequence (DNA): TGTGCCAGCAGCTCCGTAGCGACCGGGGAGCTGTTTTTT. Translating it yields CASSSVATGELFF. Full variable domain (outside the CDR3, taken from reference TRBV7-2 and TRBJ2-2): GAGVSQSPSNKVTEKGKDVELRCDPISGHTALYWYRQSLGQGLEFLIYFQGNSAPDKSGLPSDRFSAERTGGSVSTLTIQRTQQEDSAVYLCASSSVATGELFFGEGSRLTVL.

V and J are TRBV6-5 and TRBJ1-6, with D possibly TRBD1 on 6 matching bases. The CDR3 covers 15 residues. Germline V gene lookup returns CDR1 MNHEY and CDR2 SVGAGI. V lost 4 bases and J lost 7, with 14 bases in between. CDR3 DNA: TGTGCCAGCAGTTCACAGGGCCCTCGAAATTCACCCCTCCACTTT. Protein product: CASSSQGPRNSPLHF.